The 27 T cell receptor beta chains listed next were all sequenced from one sample in a study of PD-1 blockade in classical Hodgkin lymphoma. The time point denotes: cycle 4 day 1 (C4D1), after more than five weeks of nivolumab. All patients experienced relapse after autologous stem cell transplantation, and brentuximab vedotin exposure was variable. CD4+ T cells were purified from thawed PBMCs by negative selection. Some clones are missing from TCRdb's copy, which holds only in-frame ones; the method was immunoSEQ multiplex PCR. The profile shows 30,000 to 40,000 clones, around 90% of them singletons. The specimen comprised CD4+ T cells from blood, sampled before the fourth cycle of nivolumab. The source of these receptors is a human donor with classical Hodgkin lymphoma.

V usage is TRBV28 and J usage is TRBJ2-1, with TRBD2 identical over 7 bases. The CDR3 runs 16 residues. With 1 base clipped from V and 0 bases from J, the junction kept 3 bases outside the gene matches. Germline CDR1 MDHEN, CDR2 SYDVKM. As DNA, the CDR3 is TGTGCCAGCAGTTTATTGCTAGCGGCCTCCTACAATGAGCAGTTCTTC. Encoded protein: CASSLLLAASYNEQFF. Combining the CDR3 with reference TRBV28 and TRBJ2-1 gives the whole variable domain DVKVTQSSRYLVKRTGEKVFLECVQDMDHENMFWYRQDPGLGLRLIYFSYDVKMKEKGDIPEGYSVSREKKERFSLILESASTNQTSMYLCASSLLLAASYNEQFFGPGTRLTVL.

The chain links TRBV7-8 to TRBJ2-7; D not resolved. The CDR3 loop spans 15 amino acids. Trimming removed 0 bases from V and 2 bases from J, with 11 bases in between. The germline V gene has CDR1 SGHVS and CDR2 FQNEAQ. This CDR3 reads CASSLALDGPYEQYF. CDR3 sequence (DNA): TGTGCCAGCAGCTTAGCCCTGGACGGTCCCTACGAGCAGTACTTC.

This clone was seen only once. This sequence joins TRBV18 and TRBJ1-5; D perhaps matches TRBD1 (5 bases). The ends were cut back, 3 bases at V and 5 bases at J, with 11 bases in the middle. The CDR3 length is 14 residues. CDR1 is KGHSH and CDR2 is LQKENI in the germline V gene. Here the CDR3 reads CASSPGQGHQPQHF. CDR3 DNA: TGTGCCAGCTCACCTGGGCAGGGACATCAGCCCCAGCATTTT.

This rearrangement joins TRBV28 to TRBJ2-7; the D gene could be TRBD1 or TRBD2 (5 bases each). There are 15 residues in the CDR3. The germline CDR1 and CDR2 sequences are MDHEN and SYDVKM. The ends were cut back, 5 bases at V and 4 bases at J, with 18 bases in the middle. The CDR3 DNA is TGTGCCAGCAGTGAAGCCCTGGGACGGATTTACGAGCAGTACTTC. Its protein product is CASSEALGRIYEQYF. The full variable domain, with the rest looked up from reference TRBV28 and TRBJ2-7, is DVKVTQSSRYLVKRTGEKVFLECVQDMDHENMFWYRQDPGLGLRLIYFSYDVKMKEKGDIPEGYSVSREKKERFSLILESASTNQTSMYLCASSEALGRIYEQYFGPGTRLTVT.

V gene TRBV11-3 combines with J gene TRBJ1-1, with D uncertain. CDR1 is SGHNT, CDR2 YENEEA, per germline. Trimming removed 2 bases from V and 0 bases from J, with 4 bases in between. The CDR3 length is 13 residues. The CDR3 DNA reads TGTGCCAGCAGCTTACGGGTGAACACTGAAGCTTTCTTT. Encoded protein: CASSLRVNTEAFF.

The V gene is TRBV10-3, the J gene TRBJ1-2; D is perhaps TRBD1 (5 bases). Between the trimmed V and J ends, which lost 4 bases and 4 bases, there was a span of 13 bases. The CDR3 consists of 14 residues. Germline loops: CDR1 ENHRY, CDR2 SYGVKD. CDR3 DNA: TGTGCCATCAGTGGGGGCAGGTCGACCTATGGCTACACCTTC. Its protein product is CAISGGRSTYGYTF.

V usage is TRBV7-2 and J usage is TRBJ2-3; 13 bases align to TRBD2. The CDR3 is 16 amino acids. V lost 2 bases and J lost 2; bases outside the gene matches: 1. Germline values: CDR1 SGHTA, CDR2 FQGNSA. CDR3 sequence reads: CASSLTSGRVTDTQYF. CDR3 nucleotides: TGTGCCAGCAGCTTAACTAGCGGGAGGGTCACAGATACGCAGTATTTT.

This sequence joins TRBV30 and TRBJ2-3; D is unresolved. Germline assignment: CDR1 GTSNPN and CDR2 SVGIG (reference sequence). V lost 0 bases to trimming and J lost 2 bases, with 9 bases between them. The CDR3 has 14 amino acids. The CDR3 loop reads CAWSVQVDTDTQYF. In DNA form, the CDR3 reads TGTGCCTGGAGTGTTCAGGTAGACACAGATACGCAGTATTTT. Full variable domain (outside the CDR3, taken from reference TRBV30 and TRBJ2-3): SQTIHQWPATLVQPVGSPLSLECTVEGTSNPNLYWYRQAAGRGLQLLFYSVGIGQISSEVPQNLSASRPQDRQFILSSKKLLLSDSGFYLCAWSVQVDTDTQYFGPGTRLTVL.

The chain links TRBV10-2 to TRBJ2-5, with TRBD2 matching over 9 bases. Germline V lookup: CDR1 WSHSY, CDR2 SAAADI. With V trimmed by 5 bases and J by 5 bases, 6 bases remained unmatched. This CDR3 has 14 residues. The CDR3 DNA reads as TGCGCCAGCAGTCAAGCGGGGGGAGGGGAGACCCAGTACTTC. Translating it yields CASSQAGGGETQYF.

The rearrangement joins TRBV10-1 to TRBJ2-3; TRBD2 matches 9 bases. CDR1 is WNHNN and CDR2 is SYGVQD in the germline V gene (reference sequence). CDR3 size: 18 residues. Trimming took 6 bases from V and 5 from J; bases not matched to a gene: 18. In nucleotides, the CDR3 is TGCGCCAGCAGCCCTGCCCGAGGACAGGCGGGAGGGGGAGATACGCAGTATTTT. The encoded protein is CASSPARGQAGGGDTQYF.

The J gene is TRBJ2-3, the V gene TRBV7-3; TRBD2 might be the D (5 bases). The V gene lost 0 bases and the J gene lost 8 bases, with 12 bases spanning the gap. CDR1 is SGHTA and CDR2 is FQGTGA in the germline V gene. The CDR3 is 14 residues long. CDR3 nucleotide sequence: TGTGCCAGCAGCTTAACTGGCACGGCGGGTACGCAGTATTTT. It encodes CASSLTGTAGTQYF.

The chain links TRBV28 to TRBJ2-3, with 7 bases matching TRBD1. The V segment lost 1 base and the J segment 6 bases; nucleotides outside the gene matches: 10. This CDR3 spans 16 amino acids. Germline V lookup: CDR1 MDHEN, CDR2 SYDVKM. CDR3 amino acids: CASSLFGRGSADTQYF. The DNA for the CDR3 is TGTGCCAGCAGTTTATTTGGCAGGGGGAGTGCGGATACGCAGTATTTT.

The rearrangement uses TRBV25-1 and TRBJ1-2; 8 nucleotides align to TRBD1. Germline V gene sequence: CDR1 MGHDK, CDR2 SYGVNS. Trimming cost V 8 bases and J 0 bases; bases outside gene matches: 2. This CDR3 has 13 amino acids. CDR3: CASSTGANYGYTF. Written as DNA, the CDR3 is TGTGCCAGCTCGACAGGGGCTAACTATGGCTACACCTTC.

The chain joins TRBV6-1 to TRBJ2-7; 11 positions match TRBD1. Germline CDR1 MNHNS, CDR2 SASEGT. V lost 8 bases to trimming and J lost 6 bases; unmatched junction nucleotides: 6. The CDR3 is 13 residues long. DNA of the CDR3: TGTGCCAGCGACGTGGACAGGGGGCGCGAGCAGTACTTC. Protein: CASDVDRGREQYF.

J is TRBJ2-7 and V is TRBV27; TRBD2 is a possible D gene (6 bases). The CDR3 spans 14 residues. The V gene lost 0 bases and the J gene lost 3 bases, with 9 bases spanning the gap. Per germline, CDR1 MNHEY and CDR2 SMNVEV (reference sequence). Written as DNA, the CDR3 is TGTGCCAGCAGTTTATCGGCGGGGAGCTACGAGCAGTACTTC. Translation: CASSLSAGSYEQYF.

The V call is TRBV7-9, the J call TRBJ2-2; no definite D call. CDR3 length equals 16 residues. Germline V gene sequence: CDR1 SEHNR, CDR2 FQNEAQ (reference sequence). With 2 bases removed from V and 0 bases from J, the gap between germline ends came to 10 bases. The CDR3 is CASSLRHTANTGELFF. In DNA form, the CDR3 reads TGTGCCAGCAGCTTAAGGCATACCGCGAACACCGGGGAGCTGTTTTTT.

The chain employs TRBV6-4 and TRBJ1-4, with TRBD1 identical over 8 bases. The CDR3 is 15 amino acids. Germline loops: CDR1 MRHNA, CDR2 SNTAGT. Trimming removed 5 bases from V and 7 bases from J; junction bases left unmatched: 9. CDR3 DNA: TGTGCCAGCAGTACCTCCAGGGGGCCGGGTGAAAAACTGTTTTTT. Encoded protein: CASSTSRGPGEKLFF.

The rearrangement joins TRBV5-1 to TRBJ1-4; a possible D gene is TRBD1 (6 bases). The CDR3 has 17 amino acids. The germline gives CDR1 SGHRS, CDR2 YFSETQ. V dropped 4 bases and J dropped 0 bases, with 16 bases sitting between them. The CDR3 loop is CASSEQGALSTNEKLFF. The CDR3 bases are TGCGCCAGCAGCGAACAGGGAGCCCTTTCAACTAATGAAAAACTGTTTTTT.

The V and J genes are TRBV6-6 and TRBJ2-2; D gene uncertain. This CDR3 has 13 amino acids. V shed 4 bases and J shed 2 bases, with 5 bases lying between them. Germline V lookup: CDR1 MNHNY, CDR2 SVGAGI (reference sequence). CDR3 loop: CASSFINTGELFF. The CDR3 bases are TGTGCCAGCAGTTTCATCAACACCGGGGAGCTGTTTTTT.

This rearrangement joins TRBV19 to TRBJ1-3, with D unresolved. CDR1 and CDR2 (germline): LNHDA, SQIVND (reference sequence). This CDR3 contains 15 residues. The ends were cut back, 0 bases at V and 2 bases at J, with 8 bases in the middle. CDR3 DNA: TGTGCCAGTAGTATAGAAGGGCTGGCTGGAAACACCATATATTTT. Its protein is CASSIEGLAGNTIYF. The full variable domain, its missing parts supplied by reference TRBV19 and TRBJ1-3, is DGGITQSPKYLFRKEGQNVTLSCEQNLNHDAMYWYRQDPGQGLRLIYYSQIVNDFQKGDIAEGYSVSREKKESFPLTVTSAQKNPTAFYLCASSIEGLAGNTIYFGEGSWLTVV.

The CDR3 DNA sequence: TGTGCCTGGAGCATTAGGGACCTCCCATTCTACGAGCAGTACTTC. Its translation: CAWSIRDLPFYEQYF. The chain combines TRBV30 with TRBJ2-7, with D possibly being TRBD1 or TRBD2 (5 bases each). With 3 bases removed from V and 3 bases from J, the gap between germline ends came to 18 bases. CDR3 size: 15 residues. CDR1 is GTSNPN and CDR2 is SVGIG in the germline V gene (reference sequence).

The J gene is TRBJ1-1, the V gene TRBV11-3; maybe TRBD1 (6 bases). Germline assignment: CDR1 SGHNT and CDR2 YENEEA. This CDR3 comprises 16 residues. Trimming took off 1 base at V and 4 bases at J, with 16 bases between the two ends. The CDR3 DNA reads TGTGCCAGCAGCTTAGTTCCCCCCCCCAGGGGCACTGAAGCTTTCTTT. Translation: CASSLVPPPRGTEAFF. The full variable domain, with the rest looked up from reference TRBV11-3 and TRBJ1-1, is EAGVVQSPRYKIIEKKQPVAFWCNPISGHNTLYWYLQNLGQGPELLIRYENEEAVDDSQLPKDRFSAERLKGVDSTLKIQPAELGDSAVYLCASSLVPPPRGTEAFFGQGTRLTVV.

The chain carries TRBV4-1 and TRBJ2-7; D is ambiguous. Germline CDR1 reads MGHRA; CDR2 reads YSYEKL. CDR3 length: 16 amino acids. V shed 1 base and J shed 2 bases, with 15 bases lying between them. The DNA of the CDR3 is TGCGCCAGCAGCCAAGTTGTAGAAAGCCGCCCCTACGAGCAGTACTTC. Translated: CASSQVVESRPYEQYF.

The chain couples TRBV5-1 to TRBJ1-1; no clear D. V lost 0 bases and J 0 bases, leaving 9 bases between the germline ends. The CDR3 loop spans 15 amino acids. The germline V gene encodes CDR1 SGHRS and CDR2 YFSETQ. The CDR3 here is CASSLGGVVNTEAFF. Written as DNA, the CDR3 is TGCGCCAGCAGCTTGGGCGGGGTCGTGAACACTGAAGCTTTCTTT.

The chain links TRBV5-4 to TRBJ1-2, with 8 bases that match TRBD1. The CDR3 extends over 17 amino acids. J lost 1 base, V lost 2 bases, and 10 bases had no gene match. Germline CDR1 and CDR2: SGHNT and YYREEE (reference sequence). CDR3 sequence reads: CASSFDPTGGDNYGYTF. In DNA, the CDR3 is TGTGCCAGCAGCTTTGACCCCACAGGGGGGGATAACTATGGCTACACCTTC.

The V gene is TRBV30, the J gene TRBJ2-5, with D tentatively TRBD1 (5 bases). The V end lost 3 bases, the J end lost 5 bases, and 13 bases lay between the germline ends. The CDR3 sequence is 13 residues long. The germline CDR1 and CDR2 sequences are GTSNPN and SVGIG (reference sequence). The CDR3 loop is CAWRTAGYETQYF. As DNA, the CDR3 is TGTGCCTGGAGGACAGCAGGATACGAGACCCAGTACTTC.

This chain links TRBV6-1 with TRBJ1-1; TRBD1 matches at 11 bases. Germline lookup yields CDR1 MNHNS and CDR2 SASEGT. The junction had 7 bases not matched to a gene; V was cut back by 6 bases and J by 4 bases. This CDR3 has 15 residues. Here the CDR3 reads CASSWGQGDATEAFF. The CDR3 DNA follows: TGTGCCAGCAGCTGGGGACAGGGGGATGCCACTGAAGCTTTCTTT.